The present TCR beta chain was sequenced within a study of T cells after yellow fever vaccination. CDR1 and CDR2 from the germline V gene are SEHNR and FQNEAQ (reference sequence). V gave up 6 bases and J gave up 6 bases, with 22 bases separating them. The CDR3 runs to 16 residues. TCRdb analysed the 5' RACE reads with MiXCR anew, one entry per CDR3 protein. This sample has 200,000 to 300,000 distinct CDR3 sequences, with 10% to 15% found just once. This receptor was taken from a man aged 25 to 40 who received the YFV17D yellow fever vaccine. Here the sequenced sample was CD4+ T cells sorted from PBMCs, taken 45 days after the yellow fever booster vaccination. This rearrangement joins TRBV7-9 to TRBJ2-3, with D unresolved. CDR3 in amino acids: CASRPRGGSLPDTQYF. DNA for the CDR3: TGTGCCAGCAGACCTCGAGGCGGCTCCCTGCCGGATACGCAGTATTTT.